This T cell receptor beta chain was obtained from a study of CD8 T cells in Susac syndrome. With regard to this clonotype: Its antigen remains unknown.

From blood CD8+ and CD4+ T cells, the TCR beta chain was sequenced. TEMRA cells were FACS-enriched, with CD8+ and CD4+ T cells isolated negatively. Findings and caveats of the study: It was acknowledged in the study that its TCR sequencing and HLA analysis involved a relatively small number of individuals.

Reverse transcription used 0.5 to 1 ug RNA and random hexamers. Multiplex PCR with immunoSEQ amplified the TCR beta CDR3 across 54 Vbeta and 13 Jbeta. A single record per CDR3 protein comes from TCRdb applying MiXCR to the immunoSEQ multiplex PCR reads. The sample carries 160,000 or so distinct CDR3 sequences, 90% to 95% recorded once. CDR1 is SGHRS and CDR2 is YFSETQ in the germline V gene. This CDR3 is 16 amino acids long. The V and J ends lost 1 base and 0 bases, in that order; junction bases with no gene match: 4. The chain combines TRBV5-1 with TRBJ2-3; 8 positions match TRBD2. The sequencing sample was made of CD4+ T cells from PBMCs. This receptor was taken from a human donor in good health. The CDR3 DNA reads TGCGCCAGCAGCTTGACTAGCGGTGCTAGCACAGATACGCAGTATTTT. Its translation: CASSLTSGASTDTQYF. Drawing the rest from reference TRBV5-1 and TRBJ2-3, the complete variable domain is KAGVTQTPRYLIKTRGQQVTLSCSPISGHRSVSWYQQTPGQGLQFLFEYFSETQRNKGNFPGRFSGRQFSNSRSEMNVSTLELGDSALYLCASSLTSGASTDTQYFGPGTRLTVL.